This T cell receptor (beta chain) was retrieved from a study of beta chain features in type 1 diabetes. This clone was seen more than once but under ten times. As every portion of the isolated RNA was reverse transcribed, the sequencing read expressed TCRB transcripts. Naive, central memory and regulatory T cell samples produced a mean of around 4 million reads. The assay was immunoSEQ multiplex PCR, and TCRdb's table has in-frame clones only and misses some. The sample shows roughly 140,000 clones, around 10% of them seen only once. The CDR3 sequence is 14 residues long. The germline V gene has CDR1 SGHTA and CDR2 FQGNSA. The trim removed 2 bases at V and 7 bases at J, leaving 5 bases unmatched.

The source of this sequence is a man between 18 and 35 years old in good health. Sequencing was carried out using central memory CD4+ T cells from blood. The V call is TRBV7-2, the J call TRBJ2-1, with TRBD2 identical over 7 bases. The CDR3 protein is CASSLNNGRNEQFF. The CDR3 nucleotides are TGTGCCAGCAGCTTAAATAACGGGAGGAATGAGCAGTTCTTC.